This TCR beta chain came from a study of blood T cell repertoires in COVID-19. The repertoire was sequenced with immunoSEQ multiplex PCR; TCRdb's copy has only in-frame clones and lacks some. Of about 140,000 clones in the sample, 84% were seen once. The CDR3 has 16 amino acids. V gave up 2 bases and J gave up 6 bases; unmatched junction bases: 6. Germline-derived CDR1 and CDR2 are SGHAT and FQNNGV. Those who participated ranged in age from about 18 to 89 years and resided in about two dozen US areas. The sequence came from a man aged 40-55 years with acute COVID-19. This rearrangement joins TRBV11-2 to TRBJ2-2; 10 nucleotides agree with TRBD2. Sequenced material: PBMCs or T cells enriched from blood (not recorded which). CDR3 region: CASSLILAGVPGELFF. CDR3 nucleotide sequence: TGTGCCAGCAGCTTAATTCTAGCGGGAGTCCCCGGGGAGCTGTTTTTT.